This is a list of T cell receptor beta chains from one sample in a study of a mutant IDH1 vaccine in newly diagnosed glioma. Their recognized antigens are unknown. The data were produced by immunoSEQ multiplex PCR, yet TCRdb's version contains in-frame clones alone and is incomplete. This repertoire shows about 30,000 clones, approximately 78% found once; its top ten account for 10% to 12%. The sequenced sample was PBMCs, obtained from a glioma patient whose treatment included an IDH1 peptide vaccine. The receptors shown here come from a woman in her thirties or forties with glioma. Each CDR3 is given with its conserved first and last residue. Fields, in order: D gene, V gene, clone size, J gene, CDR3 protein, CDR3 DNA. A D gene is named only where the DNA matches it firmly. Size tells how often a clone was seen (once, few, many) or the class of an expanded clone, and some rows leave it out.

TRBD1	TRBV5-8	once	TRBJ2-7	CASSPGTVRYEQYF	TGTGCCAGCAGCCCAGGGACAGTTCGCTACGAGCAGTACTTC
NA	TRBV7-6	NA	TRBJ2-6	CASSLVAGHSGANVLTF	TGTGCCAGCAGCTTAGTTGCAGGCCACTCTGGGGCCAACGTCCTGACTTTC
NA	TRBV7-9	NA	TRBJ2-3	CASSLGGWGSTDTQYF	TGTGCCAGCAGCTTAGGCGGGTGGGGGAGCACAGATACGCAGTATTTT
TRBD2	TRBV6-1	NA	TRBJ2-7	CASSEARGLAGSSSYEQYF	TGTGCCAGCAGTGAAGCCCGGGGACTAGCGGGGTCGAGCTCCTACGAGCAGTACTTC
NA	TRBV6-5	few	TRBJ1-5	CASSFGEGVQPQHF	TGTGCCAGCAGTTTTGGGGAGGGGGTACAGCCCCAGCATTTT
TRBD2	TRBV7-2	NA	TRBJ2-5	CASSFQRGGQETQYF	TGTGCCAGCAGCTTTCAGCGGGGGGGCCAAGAGACCCAGTACTTC
TRBD2	TRBV7-9	once	TRBJ2-1	CASSFQRGAKQFF	TGTGCCAGCAGCTTCCAGCGGGGGGCGAAGCAGTTCTTC
NA	TRBV20-1	NA	TRBJ2-5	CSASGGQTQYF	TGCAGTGCTAGCGGGGGACAGACCCAGTACTTC
TRBD1	TRBV5-1	NA	TRBJ1-1	CASSSTGADTEAFF	TGCGCCAGCAGCTCGACAGGGGCGGACACTGAAGCTTTCTTT
NA	TRBV19	NA	TRBJ2-5	CASRRGSSRVQETQYF	TGTGCCAGTAGACGCGGCTCTAGCCGGGTCCAAGAGACCCAGTACTTC
TRBD1	TRBV10-3	NA	TRBJ1-2	CATWDSRYGYTF	TGTGCCACCTGGGACAGCCGCTATGGCTACACCTTC
NA	TRBV11-2	NA	TRBJ2-2	CASSFLSNTGELFF	TGTGCCAGCAGCTTCCTGTCGAACACCGGGGAGCTGTTTTTT
NA	TRBV18	NA	TRBJ1-1	CASSTSTGGLAEAFF	TGTGCCAGCTCAACCAGTACGGGGGGGTTGGCTGAAGCTTTCTTT
TRBD1	TRBV7-6	few	TRBJ1-6	CASGQDSGSPLHF	TGTGCCAGCGGACAGGATTCGGGTTCACCCCTCCACTTT
NA	TRBV19	NA	TRBJ1-1	CASSREYTEAFF	TGTGCCAGTAGTAGGGAATACACTGAAGCTTTCTTT
NA	TRBV6-1	NA	TRBJ1-2	CASSPSLSNYGYTF	TGTGCCAGCAGTCCCTCTCTCTCCAACTATGGCTACACCTTC